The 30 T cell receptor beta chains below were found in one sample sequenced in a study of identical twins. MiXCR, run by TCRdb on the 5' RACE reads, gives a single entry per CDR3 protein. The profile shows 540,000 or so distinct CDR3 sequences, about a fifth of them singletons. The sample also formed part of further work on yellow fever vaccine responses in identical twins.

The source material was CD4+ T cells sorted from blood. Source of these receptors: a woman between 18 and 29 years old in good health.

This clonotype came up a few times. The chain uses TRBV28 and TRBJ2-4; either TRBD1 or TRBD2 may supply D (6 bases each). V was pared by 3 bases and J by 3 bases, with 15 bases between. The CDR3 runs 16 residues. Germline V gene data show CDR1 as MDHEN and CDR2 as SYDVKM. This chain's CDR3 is CASSLSGAGNKNIQYF. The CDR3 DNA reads TGTGCCAGCAGTTTGTCGGGGGCGGGAAACAAAAACATTCAGTACTTC.

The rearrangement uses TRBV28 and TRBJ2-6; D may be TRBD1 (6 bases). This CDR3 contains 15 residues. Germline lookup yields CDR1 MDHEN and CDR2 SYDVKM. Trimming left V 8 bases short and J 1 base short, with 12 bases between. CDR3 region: CASLLTGSGANVLTF. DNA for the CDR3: TGTGCCAGCTTACTCACAGGGTCTGGGGCCAACGTCCTGACTTTC.

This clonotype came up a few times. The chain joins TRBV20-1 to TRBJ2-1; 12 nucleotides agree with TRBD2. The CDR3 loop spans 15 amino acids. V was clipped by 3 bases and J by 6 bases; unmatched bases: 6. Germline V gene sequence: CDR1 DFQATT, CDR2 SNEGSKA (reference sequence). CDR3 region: CSASFGLAGINEQFF. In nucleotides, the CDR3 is TGCAGTGCTAGCTTCGGACTAGCGGGAATCAATGAGCAGTTCTTC.

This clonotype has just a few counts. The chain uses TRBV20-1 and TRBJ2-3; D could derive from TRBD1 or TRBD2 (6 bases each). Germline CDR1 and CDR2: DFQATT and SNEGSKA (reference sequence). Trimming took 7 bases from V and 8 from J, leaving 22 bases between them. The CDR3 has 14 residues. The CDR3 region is CSVRKGGQAGTQYF. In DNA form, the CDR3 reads TGCAGTGTTCGAAAGGGGGGCCAAGCGGGTACGCAGTATTTT.

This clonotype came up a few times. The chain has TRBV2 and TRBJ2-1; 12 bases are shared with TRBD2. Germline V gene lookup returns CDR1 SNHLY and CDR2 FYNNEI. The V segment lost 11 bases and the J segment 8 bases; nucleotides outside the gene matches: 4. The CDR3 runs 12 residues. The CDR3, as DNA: TGTGCCGGGAGACTAGCGGGAGATGAGCAGTTCTTC. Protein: CAGRLAGDEQFF.

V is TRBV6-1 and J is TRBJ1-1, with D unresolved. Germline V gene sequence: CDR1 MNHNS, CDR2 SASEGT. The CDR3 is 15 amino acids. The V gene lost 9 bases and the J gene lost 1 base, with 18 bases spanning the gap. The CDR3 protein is CASQRWVDSNTEAFF. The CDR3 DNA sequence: TGTGCCAGTCAAAGGTGGGTCGATTCGAACACTGAAGCTTTCTTT.

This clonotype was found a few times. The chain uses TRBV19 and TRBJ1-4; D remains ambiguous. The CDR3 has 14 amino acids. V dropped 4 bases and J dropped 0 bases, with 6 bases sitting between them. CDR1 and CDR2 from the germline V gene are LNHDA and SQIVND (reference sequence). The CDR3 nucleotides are TGTGCCAGTAGTAAGCCGTCAACTAATGAAAAACTGTTTTTT. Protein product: CASSKPSTNEKLFF.

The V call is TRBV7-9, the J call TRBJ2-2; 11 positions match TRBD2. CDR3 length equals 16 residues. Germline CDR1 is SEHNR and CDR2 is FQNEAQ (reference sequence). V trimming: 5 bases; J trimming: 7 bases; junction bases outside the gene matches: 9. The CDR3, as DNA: TGTGCCAGCAGCGCAAAACTAGCGGGAGTTGGCGGGGAGCTGTTTTTT. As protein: CASSAKLAGVGGELFF.

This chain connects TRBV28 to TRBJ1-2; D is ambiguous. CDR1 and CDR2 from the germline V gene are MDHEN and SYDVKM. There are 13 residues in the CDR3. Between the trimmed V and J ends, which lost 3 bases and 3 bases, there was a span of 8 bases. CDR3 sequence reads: CASSFADYYGYTF. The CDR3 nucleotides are TGTGCCAGCAGTTTTGCTGATTACTATGGCTACACCTTC.

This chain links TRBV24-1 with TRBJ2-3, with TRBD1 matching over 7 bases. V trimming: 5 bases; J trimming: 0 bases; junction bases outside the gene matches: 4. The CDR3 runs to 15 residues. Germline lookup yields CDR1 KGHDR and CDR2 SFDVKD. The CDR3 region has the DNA TGTGCCACCAGTGCACCGGGACAGAGCACAGATACGCAGTATTTT. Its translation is CATSAPGQSTDTQYF.

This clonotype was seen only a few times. The CDR3 sequence is CASSVAGSGELFF. In DNA, the CDR3 is TGTGCCAGCAGCGTGGCGGGGTCCGGGGAGCTGTTTTTT. The rearrangement joins TRBV9 to TRBJ2-2, with a weak D call TRBD2 (6 bases). This CDR3 is built from 13 residues. Germline assignment: CDR1 SGDLS and CDR2 YYNGEE. The V gene lost 2 bases and the J gene lost 6 bases, with 8 bases spanning the gap.

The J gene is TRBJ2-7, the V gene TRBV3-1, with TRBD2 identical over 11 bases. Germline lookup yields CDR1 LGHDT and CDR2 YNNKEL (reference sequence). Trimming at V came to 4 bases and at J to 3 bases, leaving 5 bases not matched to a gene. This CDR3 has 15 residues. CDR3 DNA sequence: TGTGCCAGCAGCCCGGGACTAGCGGTAGGCTACGAGCAGTACTTC. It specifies CASSPGLAVGYEQYF.

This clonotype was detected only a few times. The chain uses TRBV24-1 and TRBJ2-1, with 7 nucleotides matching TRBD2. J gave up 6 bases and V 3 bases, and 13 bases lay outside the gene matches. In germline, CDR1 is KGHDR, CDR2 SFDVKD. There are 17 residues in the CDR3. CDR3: CATSDREAGVMGNEQFF. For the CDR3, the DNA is TGTGCCACCAGTGATAGGGAGGCGGGAGTAATGGGCAATGAGCAGTTCTTC.

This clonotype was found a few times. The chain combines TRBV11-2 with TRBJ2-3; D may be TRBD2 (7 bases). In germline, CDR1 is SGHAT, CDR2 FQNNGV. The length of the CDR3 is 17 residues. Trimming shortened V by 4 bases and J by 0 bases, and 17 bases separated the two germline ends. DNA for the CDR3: TGTGCCAGCAGCTCCCTGGGGGGGCGGGAAAGCACAGATACGCAGTATTTT. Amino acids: CASSSLGGRESTDTQYF.

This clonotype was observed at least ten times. CDR3 nucleotide sequence: TGCGCCAGCAGAAAAGCGGTAGGGTCCTACAATGAGCAGTTCTTC. Amino acids: CASRKAVGSYNEQFF. The chain links TRBV5-1 to TRBJ2-1, with D possibly matching TRBD2 (5 bases). Germline CDR1 and CDR2: SGHRS and YFSETQ. The CDR3 loop spans 15 amino acids. Deletions cut 5 bases from V and 1 base from J, with 13 bases between.

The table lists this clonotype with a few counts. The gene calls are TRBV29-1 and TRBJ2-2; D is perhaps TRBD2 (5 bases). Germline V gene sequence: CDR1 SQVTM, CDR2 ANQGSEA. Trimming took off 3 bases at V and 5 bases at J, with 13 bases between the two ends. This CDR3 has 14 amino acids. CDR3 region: CSVDRGFRTGELFF. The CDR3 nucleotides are TGCAGCGTTGACCGGGGTTTTAGGACCGGGGAGCTGTTTTTT.

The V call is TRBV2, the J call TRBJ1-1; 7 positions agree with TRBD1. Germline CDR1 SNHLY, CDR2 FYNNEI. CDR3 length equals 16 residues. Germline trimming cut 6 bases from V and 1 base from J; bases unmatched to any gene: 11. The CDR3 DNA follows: TGTGCCAGCAGCCGACAGGGTAGGATCTGGAACACTGAAGCTTTCTTT. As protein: CASSRQGRIWNTEAFF.

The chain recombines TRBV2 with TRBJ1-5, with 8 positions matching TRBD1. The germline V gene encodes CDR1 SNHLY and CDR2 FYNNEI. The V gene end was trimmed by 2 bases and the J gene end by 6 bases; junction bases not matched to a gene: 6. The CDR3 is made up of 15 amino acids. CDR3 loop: CASSEPDRALQPQHF. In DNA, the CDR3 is TGTGCCAGCAGTGAACCGGACAGGGCCCTTCAGCCCCAGCATTTT.

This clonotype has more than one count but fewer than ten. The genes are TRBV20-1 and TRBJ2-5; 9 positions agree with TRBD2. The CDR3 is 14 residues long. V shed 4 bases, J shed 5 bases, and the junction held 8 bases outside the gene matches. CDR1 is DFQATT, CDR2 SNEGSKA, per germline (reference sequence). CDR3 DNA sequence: TGCAGTGCTAAGAGGCGGGGGGGCTGGGAGACCCAGTACTTC. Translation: CSAKRRGGWETQYF.

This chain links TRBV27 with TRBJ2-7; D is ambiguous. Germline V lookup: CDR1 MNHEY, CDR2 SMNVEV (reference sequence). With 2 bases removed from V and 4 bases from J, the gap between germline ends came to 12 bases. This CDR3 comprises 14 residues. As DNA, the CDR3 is TGTGCCAGCAGTTTACTCCCCCAAGGATACGAGCAGTACGTC. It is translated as CASSLLPQGYEQYV.

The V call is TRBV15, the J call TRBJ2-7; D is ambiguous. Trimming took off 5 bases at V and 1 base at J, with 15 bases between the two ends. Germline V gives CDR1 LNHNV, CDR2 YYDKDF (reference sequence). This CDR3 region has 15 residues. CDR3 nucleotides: TGTGCCACCAGCCAACGATACACGCAATCCTACGAGCAGTACTTC. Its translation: CATSQRYTQSYEQYF.

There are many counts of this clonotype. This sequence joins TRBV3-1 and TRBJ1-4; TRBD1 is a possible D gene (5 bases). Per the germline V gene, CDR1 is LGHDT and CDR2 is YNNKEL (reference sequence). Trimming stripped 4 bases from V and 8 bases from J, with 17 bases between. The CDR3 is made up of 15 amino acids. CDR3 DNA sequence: TGTGCCAGCAGCCGCGCGAGAGGGGCGGGAGAAAAACTGTTTTTT. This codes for CASSRARGAGEKLFF.

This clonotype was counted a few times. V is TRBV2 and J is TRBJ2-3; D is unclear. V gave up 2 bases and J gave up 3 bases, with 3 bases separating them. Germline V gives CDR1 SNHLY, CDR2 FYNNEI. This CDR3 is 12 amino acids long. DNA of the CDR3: TGTGCCAGCAGTGAATGGACAGATACGCAGTATTTT. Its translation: CASSEWTDTQYF. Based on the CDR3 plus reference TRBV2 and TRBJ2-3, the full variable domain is EPEVTQTPSHQVTQMGQEVILRCVPISNHLYFYWYRQILGQKVEFLVSFYNNEISEKSEIFDDQFSVERPDGSNFTLKIRSTKLEDSAMYFCASSEWTDTQYFGPGTRLTVL.

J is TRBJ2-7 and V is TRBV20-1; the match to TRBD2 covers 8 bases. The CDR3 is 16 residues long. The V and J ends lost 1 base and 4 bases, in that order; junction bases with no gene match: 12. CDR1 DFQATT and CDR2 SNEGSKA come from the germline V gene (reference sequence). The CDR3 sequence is CSARGSSGASLYEQYV. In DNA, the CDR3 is TGCAGTGCTAGAGGGAGTAGCGGGGCTTCCCTTTACGAGCAGTACGTC.

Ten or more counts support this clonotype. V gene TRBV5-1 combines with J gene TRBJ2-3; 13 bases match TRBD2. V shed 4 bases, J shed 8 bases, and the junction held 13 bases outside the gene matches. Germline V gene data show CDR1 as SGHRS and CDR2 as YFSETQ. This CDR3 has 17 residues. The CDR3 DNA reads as TGCGCCAGCAGCCTCCGACTAGCGGGGGGCCGTGTGGGTACGCAGTATTTT. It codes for CASSLRLAGGRVGTQYF. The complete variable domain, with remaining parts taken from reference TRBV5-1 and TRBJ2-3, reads KAGVTQTPRYLIKTRGQQVTLSCSPISGHRSVSWYQQTPGQGLQFLFEYFSETQRNKGNFPGRFSGRQFSNSRSEMNVSTLELGDSALYLCASSLRLAGGRVGTQYFGPGTRLTVL.

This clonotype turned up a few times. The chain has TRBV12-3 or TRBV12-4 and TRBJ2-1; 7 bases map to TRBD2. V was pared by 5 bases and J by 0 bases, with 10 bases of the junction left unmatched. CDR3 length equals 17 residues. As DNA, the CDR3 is TGTGCCAGCAGTCCCCACCTTATAGCGGGCTCCTACAATGAGCAGTTCTTC. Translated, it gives CASSPHLIAGSYNEQFF.

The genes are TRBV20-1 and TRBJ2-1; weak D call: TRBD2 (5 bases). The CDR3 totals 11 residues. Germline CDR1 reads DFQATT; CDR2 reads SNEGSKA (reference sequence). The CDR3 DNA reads TGCAGAGCCGGGGTGTACAATGAGCAGTTCTTC. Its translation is CRAGVYNEQFF.

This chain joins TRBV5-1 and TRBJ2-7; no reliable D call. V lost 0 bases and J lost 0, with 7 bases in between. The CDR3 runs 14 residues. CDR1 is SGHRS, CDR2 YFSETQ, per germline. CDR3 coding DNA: TGCGCCAGCAGCTTGGTTCGCAACTCCTACGAGCAGTACTTC. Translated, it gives CASSLVRNSYEQYF.

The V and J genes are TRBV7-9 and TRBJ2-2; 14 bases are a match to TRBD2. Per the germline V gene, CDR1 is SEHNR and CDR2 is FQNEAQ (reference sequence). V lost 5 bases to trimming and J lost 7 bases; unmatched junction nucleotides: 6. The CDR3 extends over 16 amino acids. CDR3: CASSRGTSGRIGELFF. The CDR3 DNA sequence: TGTGCCAGCAGCCGAGGGACTAGCGGGAGAATCGGGGAGCTGTTTTTT.

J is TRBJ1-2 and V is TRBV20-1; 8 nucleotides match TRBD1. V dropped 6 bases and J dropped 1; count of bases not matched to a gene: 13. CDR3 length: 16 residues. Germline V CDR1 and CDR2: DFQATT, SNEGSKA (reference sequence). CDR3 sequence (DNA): TGCAGTGCAACGAAGACAGGGGCGGAGGGTAACTATGGCTACACCTTC. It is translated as CSATKTGAEGNYGYTF.